This T cell receptor (beta chain) emerged from a study of control samples from healthy donors and cancer patients. Here immunoSEQ multiplex PCR was the method, and the copy in TCRdb shows in-frame clones only, minus some. The data contain about 130,000 clones, 90% to 95% of them singletons. The length of the CDR3 is 15 residues. The germline V gene has CDR1 SGDLS and CDR2 YYNGEE. Germline trimming cut 0 bases from V and 8 bases from J; bases unmatched to any gene: 7. This receptor was identified in a man aged 60-69 years with colorectal cancer. Sequencing was performed on PBMCs. The chain carries TRBV9 and TRBJ1-2; TRBD1 matches at 10 bases. The CDR3 DNA is TGTGCCAGCAGCGTAGTCCCGGGACAGGGGAACGGCTACACCTTC. The encoded protein is CASSVVPGQGNGYTF.